Reported below is one T cell receptor beta chain. Its target is unknown. This sample is drawn from a study of cytomegalovirus exposure and HLA in healthy donors. Findings and caveats of the study: Earlier analysis found most TCR beta V segments productive about 90% or about 30% of the time. The likely explanation for a cluster of highly shared sequence variants was sequencing artifact. There were reportedly fewer N-insertions in an Asian-associated ancestry cluster than the approximately 600-donor mean, in a later analysis.

The CDR3 has 15 residues. Trimming removed 4 bases from V and 4 bases from J; junction bases left unmatched: 9. Germline CDR1 SNHLY, CDR2 FYNNEI. The PCR was carried out with 60 Vbeta primers and 13 Jbeta primers. Only in-frame clones appear in the TCRdb table, and some are missing; sequencing was by immunoSEQ multiplex PCR. The data contain some 150,000 clones, 78% of them seen just once; the ten biggest clones take up about 2.8%. The sequence came from a male donor in good health and CMV-seronegative. Input material: PBMCs. The chain has TRBV2 and TRBJ2-7; the match to TRBD1 covers 8 bases. In DNA, the CDR3 is TGTGCCAGCAGTGGGGCAGGACAGGGTACTTACGAGCAGTACTTC. Its protein is CASSGAGQGTYEQYF.